This T cell receptor beta chain was recorded in a study of molecular identifiers for immune sequencing clone quantification. General study points: For highly expanded clones, sizes could be underestimated when identical TCR molecules share a barcode. Clones that exceeded 20 RNA copies held over 98% of effector molecules, yet under 1% in naive cells.

This CDR3 is built from 14 residues. Germline lookup yields CDR1 MNHEY and CDR2 SVGAGI. V was pared by 6 bases and J by 3 bases, with 9 bases between. Bulk TCR libraries were made with methods that had been previously described and with listed TCR primers. A single record per CDR3 protein comes from TCRdb applying MiXCR to the PCR reads. The data contain roughly 65,000 distinct CDR3 sequences, less than 20% of them singletons. This clonotype was counted ten times or more. What it binds is unknown. Sample: naive CD8+ T cells from blood, with Jurkat cell RNA spiked in. Noted subset: FACS-sorted CD8+CD4-CCR7+CD45RA+ naive T cells. This chain joins TRBV6-5 and TRBJ1-6; D not resolved. The TCR originated in a human donor in good health. Some libraries in this study had Jurkat cell RNA spiked in. This chain's CDR3 is CASRTGLYNSPLHF. CDR3 in DNA: TGTGCCAGCAGGACGGGCCTCTATAATTCACCCCTCCACTTT.